A single sample is the source of the 23 T cell receptor beta chains below, sequenced in a study of OX40 agonist ivuxolimab in advanced cancers. The data were produced by immunoSEQ multiplex PCR, yet TCRdb's version contains in-frame clones alone and is incomplete. The data show about 72,000 clones, 80% to 90% seen once. The source material was CD4+ or CD8+ T cells sorted from blood, sampled in a trial of the OX40 agonist ivuxolimab. The source of these receptors is an adult with an advanced solid tumor such as melanoma, head and neck, liver or kidney cancer.

The chain carries TRBV28 and TRBJ1-1; D is possibly TRBD1 (5 bases). This CDR3 spans 16 amino acids. CDR1 is MDHEN and CDR2 is SYDVKM in the germline V gene. V was trimmed by 2 bases and J by 6 bases, leaving 19 bases between them. CDR3 nucleotides: TGTGCCAGCAGTTTAATCTGGGCAGGTAGGGGTGCTGAAGCTTTCTTT. This gives the protein CASSLIWAGRGAEAFF.

The rearrangement links TRBV5-1 to TRBJ2-3; D possibly matches TRBD1 or TRBD2 (5 bases each). This CDR3 spans 15 amino acids. Germline V gene data show CDR1 as SGHRS and CDR2 as YFSETQ. The V end lost 4 bases, the J end lost 0 bases, and 12 bases lay between the germline ends. CDR3 sequence: CASSLGETSTDTQYF. The CDR3 DNA is TGCGCCAGCAGCCTGGGGGAGACTAGCACAGATACGCAGTATTTT. Variable domain in full (rest from reference TRBV5-1 and TRBJ2-3): KAGVTQTPRYLIKTRGQQVTLSCSPISGHRSVSWYQQTPGQGLQFLFEYFSETQRNKGNFPGRFSGRQFSNSRSEMNVSTLELGDSALYLCASSLGETSTDTQYFGPGTRLTVL.

The J gene is TRBJ2-5, the V gene TRBV7-2; D uncertain. The CDR3 has 15 residues. Trimming removed 1 base at V and 4 bases at J, with 13 bases between. The germline V gene encodes CDR1 SGHTA and CDR2 FQGNSA. The CDR3 region has the DNA TGTGCCAGCAGCTTAGGGGCAGTCATTATAGAGACCCAGTACTTC. Its translation is CASSLGAVIIETQYF.

The chain is built from TRBV6-6 and TRBJ1-1, with D possibly being TRBD1 (5 bases). The CDR3 covers 15 residues. Germline CDR1 MNHNY, CDR2 SVGAGI (reference sequence). V lost 6 bases and J lost 0, with 14 bases in between. CDR3 DNA: TGTGCCAGCAGCCTGCCGGGGGGGATGAACACTGAAGCTTTCTTT. Translating gives CASSLPGGMNTEAFF.

This chain links TRBV15 with TRBJ2-7; possible D gene TRBD1, 5 bases. Between the trimmed V and J ends, which lost 0 bases and 2 bases, there was a span of 8 bases. Germline-derived CDR1 and CDR2 are LNHNV and YYDKDF (reference sequence). The CDR3 spans 14 residues. CDR3 nucleotide sequence: TGTGCCACCAGCAGAGAGCCAGGGACCTACGAGCAGTACTTC. Translation gives CATSREPGTYEQYF. Combining the CDR3 with reference TRBV15 and TRBJ2-7 gives the whole variable domain DAMVIQNPRYQVTQFGKPVTLSCSQTLNHNVMYWYQQKSSQAPKLLFHYYDKDFNNEADTPDNFQSRRPNTSFCFLDIRSPGLGDTAMYLCATSREPGTYEQYFGPGTRLTVT.

The chain employs TRBV6-6 and TRBJ1-6, with D maybe TRBD1 (6 bases). Trimming pared 3 bases from V and 5 bases from J, leaving 8 bases between. Germline CDR1 MNHNY, CDR2 SVGAGI (reference sequence). This CDR3 is 14 amino acids long. The CDR3 protein is CASSYKGDNSPLHF. The CDR3 coding sequence is TGTGCCAGCAGTTATAAGGGGGATAATTCACCCCTCCACTTT.

The chain has TRBV6-1 and TRBJ2-1; TRBD2 aligns across 11 bases. This CDR3 comprises 18 residues. Looked up from germline, CDR1 is MNHNS and CDR2 is SASEGT. With 1 base clipped from V and 2 bases from J, the junction kept 7 bases outside the gene matches. The CDR3 sequence: CASSEEATSGGAYNEQFF. CDR3 sequence (DNA): TGTGCCAGCAGTGAAGAGGCCACTAGCGGGGGCGCCTACAATGAGCAGTTCTTC.

The chain has TRBV5-6 and TRBJ2-5; no clear D. V lost 4 bases and J 7 bases, leaving 11 bases between the germline ends. CDR3 length: 12 residues. The germline V gene has CDR1 SGHDT and CDR2 YYEEEE. The CDR3 spells CASSHGWRTQYF. DNA of the CDR3: TGTGCCAGCAGCCATGGGTGGAGGACCCAGTACTTC.

This rearrangement joins TRBV4-1 to TRBJ2-7, with 7 bases aligning to TRBD1. The CDR3 totals 14 residues. V lost 8 bases and J lost 3; bases outside the gene matches: 10. Per the germline V gene, CDR1 is MGHRA and CDR2 is YSYEKL. CDR3 sequence reads: CASGPGTVFYEQYF. The CDR3 DNA follows: TGCGCCAGCGGCCCCGGGACAGTTTTCTACGAGCAGTACTTC.

In DNA form, the CDR3 reads TGTGCCAGCAGTTCGGGACAGGGTCCCTACGAGCAGTACTTC. It is translated as CASSSGQGPYEQYF. The J gene is TRBJ2-5, the V gene TRBV28; TRBD1 matches at 9 bases. The DNA end is a closer match to TRBJ2-7, so the J assignment may be wrong. The CDR3 spans 14 residues. CDR1 and CDR2 from the germline V gene are MDHEN and SYDVKM.

The chain joins TRBV12-5 to TRBJ2-7, with 12 nucleotides matching TRBD2. CDR1 and CDR2 (germline): LGHNT, FRNRAP. This CDR3 is 14 amino acids long. Trimming took 7 bases from V and 6 from J; bases not matched to a gene: 7. The CDR3 is CASARLAGECEQYF. CDR3 nucleotides: TGTGCTAGTGCCCGACTAGCGGGAGAGTGCGAGCAGTACTTC.

The sample holds one count of this clone. V is TRBV27 and J is TRBJ1-5; D gene unclear. The V end lost 4 bases, the J end lost 9 bases, and 10 bases lay between the germline ends. Germline V gene lookup returns CDR1 MNHEY and CDR2 SMNVEV (reference sequence). The CDR3 totals 12 residues. The CDR3 spells CASSSRSSPQHF. The CDR3 bases are TGTGCCAGCAGTTCGCGGAGTTCGCCCCAGCATTTT.

This chain links TRBV27 with TRBJ1-3; tentatively, D is TRBD1 (5 bases). V shed 8 bases and J shed 4 bases, with 12 bases lying between them. CDR1 MNHEY and CDR2 SMNVEV come from the germline V gene (reference sequence). The CDR3 runs to 13 residues. CDR3 coding DNA: TGTGCCAGCTGGAGGGGTCCAGGAAACACCATATATTTT. Translated, it gives CASWRGPGNTIYF.

The chain links TRBV5-4 to TRBJ2-7; D not certain. V lost 0 bases to trimming and J lost 5 bases, with 6 bases between them. The CDR3 has 12 residues. Per germline, CDR1 SGHNT and CDR2 YYREEE (reference sequence). CDR3 bases: TGTGCCAGCAGCTTGGTGGGCAACGAGCAGTACTTC. Its protein is CASSLVGNEQYF.

The V and J genes are TRBV19 and TRBJ2-2; 10 bases match TRBD2. Germline-derived CDR1 and CDR2 are LNHDA and SQIVND (reference sequence). V trimming: 4 bases; J trimming: 5 bases; junction bases outside the gene matches: 7. The CDR3 consists of 16 residues. The CDR3 bases are TGTGCCAGTAGTAAACTAGCGGGGAGAAGGACCGGGGAGCTGTTTTTT. It yields the protein CASSKLAGRRTGELFF.

V gene TRBV5-1 combines with J gene TRBJ2-5, with 12 nucleotides matching TRBD1. V trimming: 4 bases; J trimming: 5 bases; junction bases outside the gene matches: 6. This CDR3 region has 15 residues. The V gene's germline CDR1 is SGHRS and CDR2 YFSETQ. The CDR3 region has the DNA TGCGCCAGCAGCCCGGGACAGGGGGCACGGGAGACCCAGTACTTC. Translating it yields CASSPGQGARETQYF.

The chain couples TRBV28 to TRBJ2-7; D gene ambiguous. CDR3 size: 14 residues. V gave up 1 base and J gave up 6 bases, with 13 bases separating them. Germline V gene sequence: CDR1 MDHEN, CDR2 SYDVKM. The CDR3, as DNA: TGTGCCAGCAGTTTATCAGGCTTAGCTTCCGAGCAGTACTTC. This gives the protein CASSLSGLASEQYF. Full variable domain (missing parts from reference TRBV28 and TRBJ2-7): DVKVTQSSRYLVKRTGEKVFLECVQDMDHENMFWYRQDPGLGLRLIYFSYDVKMKEKGDIPEGYSVSREKKERFSLILESASTNQTSMYLCASSLSGLASEQYFGPGTRLTVT.

The chain employs TRBV6-6 and TRBJ1-2; D is perhaps TRBD1 (5 bases). V shed 2 bases and J shed 2 bases, with 9 bases lying between them. Germline values: CDR1 MNHNY, CDR2 SVGAGI (reference sequence). This CDR3 has 14 amino acids. CDR3 DNA sequence: TGTGCCAGCAGTTACGGGGGGGGAAACTATGGCTACACCTTC. It encodes CASSYGGGNYGYTF.

The chain carries TRBV11-2 and TRBJ1-1, with D hard to call. The V gene's germline CDR1 is SGHAT and CDR2 FQNNGV. This CDR3 contains 14 residues. V was pared by 3 bases and J by 6 bases, with 14 bases between. CDR3 region: CASSLMALTAEAFF. The CDR3 DNA sequence: TGTGCCAGCAGCTTGATGGCCCTCACCGCTGAAGCTTTCTTT.

The chain couples TRBV6-1 to TRBJ2-3; a weak D match, TRBD2 (5 bases). From germline, CDR1 is MNHNS and CDR2 SASEGT. There are 15 residues in the CDR3. Trimming stripped 2 bases from V and 7 bases from J, with 16 bases between. CDR3 coding DNA: TGTGCCAGCAGTGAAAGAGGGTCCAGCTATCATACGCAGTATTTT. Its translation is CASSERGSSYHTQYF.

In its sample, this clone was seen many times. The V gene is TRBV2, the J gene TRBJ1-4; D uncertain. CDR1 and CDR2 from the germline V gene are SNHLY and FYNNEI. CDR3 length: 15 amino acids. The V and J ends lost 5 bases and 4 bases respectively, with 14 bases between them. The CDR3, as DNA: TGTGCCAGCAGTCTCTCCACGGGATTTAATGAAAAACTGTTTTTT. Translated, it gives CASSLSTGFNEKLFF. Together with reference TRBV2 and TRBJ1-4, the CDR3 gives the full variable domain: EPEVTQTPSHQVTQMGQEVILRCVPISNHLYFYWYRQILGQKVEFLVSFYNNEISEKSEIFDDQFSVERPDGSNFTLKIRSTKLEDSAMYFCASSLSTGFNEKLFFGSGTQLSVL.

The chain employs TRBV28 and TRBJ1-3; D not resolved. V lost 5 bases and J lost 0, with 11 bases in between. The CDR3 loop spans 15 amino acids. Germline V gene data show CDR1 as MDHEN and CDR2 as SYDVKM. DNA for the CDR3: TGTGCCAGCAGTCGGAGAACCCTCTCTGGAAACACCATATATTTT. It encodes CASSRRTLSGNTIYF.

This clone was counted a few times. The V gene is TRBV27, the J gene TRBJ1-5; maybe TRBD1 (5 bases). Looked up from germline, CDR1 is MNHEY and CDR2 is SMNVEV (reference sequence). This CDR3 is built from 14 residues. V was clipped by 4 bases and J by 7 bases, with 14 bases between them. In DNA form, the CDR3 reads TGTGCCAGCAGTTCCCTCGGGGGTACGCAGCCCCAGCATTTT. It codes for CASSSLGGTQPQHF.